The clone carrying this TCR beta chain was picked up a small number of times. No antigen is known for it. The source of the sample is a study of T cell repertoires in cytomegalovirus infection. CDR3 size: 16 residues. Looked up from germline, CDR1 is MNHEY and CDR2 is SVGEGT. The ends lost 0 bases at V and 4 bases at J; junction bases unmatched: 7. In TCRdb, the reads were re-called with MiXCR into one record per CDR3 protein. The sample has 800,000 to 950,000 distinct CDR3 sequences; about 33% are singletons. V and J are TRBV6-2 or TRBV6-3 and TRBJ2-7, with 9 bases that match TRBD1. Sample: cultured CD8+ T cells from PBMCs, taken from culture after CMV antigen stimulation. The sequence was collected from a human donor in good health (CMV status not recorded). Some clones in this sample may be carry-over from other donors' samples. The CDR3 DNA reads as TGTGCCAGCAGTTACTCCCGGGACAGGGCTCGGTACGAGCAGTACGTC. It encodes CASSYSRDRARYEQYV.